This entry is about one TCR beta chain. Sequencing was performed with immunoSEQ multiplex PCR; in TCRdb, only in-frame clones are kept and a portion is missing. Of roughly 130,000 clones listed, 88% are singletons. The V end lost 6 bases, the J end lost 2 bases, and 20 bases lay between the germline ends. CDR1 MDHEN and CDR2 SYDVKM come from the germline V gene. The CDR3 loop spans 17 amino acids. This sample stems from a study of PD-1 blockade in mismatch repair-deficient tumors. The source material was peripheral blood, sampled just under 74 weeks after starting pembrolizumab. The chain couples TRBV28 to TRBJ2-1; possible D gene TRBD1, 6 bases. The receptor comes from an adult with mismatch repair-deficient cancer. The CDR3 DNA reads TGTGCCAGCAGGCCTTTACGACAGGCCCGCGCCTACAATGAGCAGTTCTTC. It specifies CASRPLRQARAYNEQFF.